Detailed here is one TCR beta chain. The data belong to a study of control samples from healthy donors and cancer patients. Profiled with immunoSEQ multiplex PCR; TCRdb holds only in-frame clones, not every one. The profile covers approximately 220,000 clones, with roughly 94% appearing a single time and approximately 1.5% taken by the ten largest. Sequencing was done on a sample of blood. This receptor was obtained from a man in his fifties or sixties in good health.

As DNA, the CDR3 is TGCGCCAGCAGCTTGGCGGCGTCCTACGAGCAGTACTTC. It translates to CASSLAASYEQYF. V gene TRBV5-1 combines with J gene TRBJ2-7; D unclear. Germline CDR1 SGHRS, CDR2 YFSETQ. With 0 bases removed from V and 1 base from J, the gap between germline ends came to 5 bases. The CDR3 is 13 amino acids.